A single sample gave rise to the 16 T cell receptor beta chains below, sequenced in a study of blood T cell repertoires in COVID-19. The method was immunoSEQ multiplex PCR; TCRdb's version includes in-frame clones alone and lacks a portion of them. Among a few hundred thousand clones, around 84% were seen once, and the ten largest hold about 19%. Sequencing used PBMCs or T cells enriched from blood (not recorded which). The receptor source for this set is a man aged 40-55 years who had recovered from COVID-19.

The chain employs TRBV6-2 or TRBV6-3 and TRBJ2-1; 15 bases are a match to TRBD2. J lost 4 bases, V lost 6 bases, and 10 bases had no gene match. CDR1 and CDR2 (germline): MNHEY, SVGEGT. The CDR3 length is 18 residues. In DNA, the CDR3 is TGTGCCAGCAGCGGGACTAGCGGGGGGATCTCCGCTTACAATGAGCAGTTCTTC. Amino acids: CASSGTSGGISAYNEQFF.

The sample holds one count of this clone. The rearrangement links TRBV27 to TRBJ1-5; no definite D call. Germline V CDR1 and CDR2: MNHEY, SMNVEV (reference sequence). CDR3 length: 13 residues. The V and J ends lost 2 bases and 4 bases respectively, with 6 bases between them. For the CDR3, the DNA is TGTGCCAGCAGTTTAACAGAAAATCAGCCCCAGCATTTT. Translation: CASSLTENQPQHF.

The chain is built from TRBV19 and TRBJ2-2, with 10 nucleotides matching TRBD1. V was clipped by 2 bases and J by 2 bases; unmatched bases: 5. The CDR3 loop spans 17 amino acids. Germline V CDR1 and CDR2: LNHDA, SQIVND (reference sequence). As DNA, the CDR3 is TGTGCCAGTAGTATAAGGACAGGGGGTTTTAACACCGGGGAGCTGTTTTTT. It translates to CASSIRTGGFNTGELFF.

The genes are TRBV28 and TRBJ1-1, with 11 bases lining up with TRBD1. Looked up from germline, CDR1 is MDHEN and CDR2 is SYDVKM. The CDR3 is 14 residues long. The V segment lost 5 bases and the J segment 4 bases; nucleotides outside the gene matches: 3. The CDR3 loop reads CASSLGTGGTEAFF. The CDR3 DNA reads TGTGCCAGCAGTCTCGGGACAGGGGGCACTGAAGCTTTCTTT.

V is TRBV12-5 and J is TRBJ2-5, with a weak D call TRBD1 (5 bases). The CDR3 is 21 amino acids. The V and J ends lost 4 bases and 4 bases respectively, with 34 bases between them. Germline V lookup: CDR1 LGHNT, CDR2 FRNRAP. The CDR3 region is CASGSIEGMWGSGFSGETQYF. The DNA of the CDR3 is TGTGCTAGTGGTTCAATTGAAGGGATGTGGGGCTCTGGTTTTTCCGGAGAGACCCAGTACTTC. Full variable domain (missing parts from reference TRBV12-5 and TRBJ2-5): DARVTQTPRHKVTEMGQEVTMRCQPILGHNTVFWYRQTMMQGLELLAYFRNRAPLDDSGMPKDRFSAEMPDATLATLKIQPSEPRDSAVYFCASGSIEGMWGSGFSGETQYFGPGTRLLVL.

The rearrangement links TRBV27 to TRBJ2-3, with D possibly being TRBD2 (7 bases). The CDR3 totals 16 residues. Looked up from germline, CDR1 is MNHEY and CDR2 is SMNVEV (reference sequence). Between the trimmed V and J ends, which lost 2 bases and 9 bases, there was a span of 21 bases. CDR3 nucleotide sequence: TGTGCCAGCAGTTTAAACGGGGGGCTACTAATAGAGACGCAGTATTTT. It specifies CASSLNGGLLIETQYF.

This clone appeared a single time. The CDR3 DNA sequence: TGTGCCAGCAGTCGAGACGACAGTGAAGCTTTCTTT. Residues: CASSRDDSEAFF. V usage is TRBV25-1 and J usage is TRBJ1-1; possible D gene TRBD1, 5 bases. The germline V gene encodes CDR1 MGHDK and CDR2 SYGVNS. This CDR3 is built from 12 residues. V was cut by 5 bases and J by 7 bases, with 11 bases left in between.

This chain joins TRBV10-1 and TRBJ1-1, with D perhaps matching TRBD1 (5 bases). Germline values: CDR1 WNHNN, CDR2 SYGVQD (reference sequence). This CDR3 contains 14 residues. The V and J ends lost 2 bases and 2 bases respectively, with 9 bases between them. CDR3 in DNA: TGCGCCAGCAGTGAGGCACAGGCTAACACTGAAGCTTTCTTT. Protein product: CASSEAQANTEAFF.

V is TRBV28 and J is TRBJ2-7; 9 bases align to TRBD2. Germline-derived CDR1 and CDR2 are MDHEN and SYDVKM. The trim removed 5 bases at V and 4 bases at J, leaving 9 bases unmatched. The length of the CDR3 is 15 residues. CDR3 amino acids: CASSASGTSSYEQYF. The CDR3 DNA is TGTGCCAGCAGTGCCTCGGGGACTAGCAGTTACGAGCAGTACTTC.

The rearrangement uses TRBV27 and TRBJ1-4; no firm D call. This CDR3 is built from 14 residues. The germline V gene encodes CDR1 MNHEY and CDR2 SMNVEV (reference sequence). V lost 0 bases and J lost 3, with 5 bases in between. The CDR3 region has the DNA TGTGCCAGCAGTTTATCCCGGTCTAATGAAAAACTGTTTTTT. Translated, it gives CASSLSRSNEKLFF.

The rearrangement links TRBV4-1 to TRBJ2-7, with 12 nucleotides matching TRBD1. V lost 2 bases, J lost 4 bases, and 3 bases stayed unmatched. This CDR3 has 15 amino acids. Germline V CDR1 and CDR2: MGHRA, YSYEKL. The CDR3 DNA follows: TGCGCCAGCAGCCAACCGGGACAGGGGGCTTACGAGCAGTACTTC. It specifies CASSQPGQGAYEQYF.

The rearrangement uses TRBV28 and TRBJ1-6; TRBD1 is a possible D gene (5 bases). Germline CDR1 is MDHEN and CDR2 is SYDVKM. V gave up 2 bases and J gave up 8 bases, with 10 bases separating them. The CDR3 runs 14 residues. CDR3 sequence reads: CASSLQGFDSPLHF. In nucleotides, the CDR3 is TGTGCCAGCAGTTTACAGGGCTTTGATTCACCCCTCCACTTT.

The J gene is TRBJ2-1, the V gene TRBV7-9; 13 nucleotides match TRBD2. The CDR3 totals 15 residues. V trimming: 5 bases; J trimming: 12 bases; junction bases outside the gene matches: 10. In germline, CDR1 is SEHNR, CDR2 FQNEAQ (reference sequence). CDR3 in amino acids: CASSTRTSGRGRQFF. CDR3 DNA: TGTGCCAGCAGCACCCGGACTAGCGGGAGAGGGAGGCAGTTCTTC.

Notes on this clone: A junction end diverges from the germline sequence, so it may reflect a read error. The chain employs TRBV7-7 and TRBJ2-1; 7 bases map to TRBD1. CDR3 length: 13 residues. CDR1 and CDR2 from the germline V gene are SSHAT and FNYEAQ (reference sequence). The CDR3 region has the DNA TGTGCTAGCAGCTCGGGACAGAACAATGAGCAGTTCTTC. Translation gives CASSSGQNNEQFF.

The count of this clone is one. The CDR3 protein is CASGQGLAGGRQFF. DNA of the CDR3: TGTGCTAGTGGTCAAGGACTAGCGGGGGGGCGGCAGTTCTTC. The chain uses TRBV12-5 and TRBJ2-1, with 15 bases identical to TRBD2. CDR3 length: 14 amino acids. The V and J ends lost 5 bases and 12 bases, in that order; junction bases with no gene match: 5. Germline V gene lookup returns CDR1 LGHNT and CDR2 FRNRAP.

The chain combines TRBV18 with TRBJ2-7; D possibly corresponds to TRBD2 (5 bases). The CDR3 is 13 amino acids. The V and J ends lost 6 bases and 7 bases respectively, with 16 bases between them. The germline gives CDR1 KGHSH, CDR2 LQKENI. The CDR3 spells CASSRTPYEEQYF. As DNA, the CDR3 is TGTGCCAGCTCCCGGACTCCCTACGAGGAGCAGTACTTC. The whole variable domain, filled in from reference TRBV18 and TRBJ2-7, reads NAGVMQNPRHLVRRRGQEARLRCSPMKGHSHVYWYRQLPEEGLKFMVYLQKENIIDESGMPKERFSAEFPKEGPSILRIQQVVRGDSAAYFCASSRTPYEEQYFGPGTRLTVT.